These 11 T cell receptor beta chains came from one sample sequenced in a study of T-cell reconstitution after alpha-beta-depleted transplantation in children. Molecular barcoding with unique molecular identifiers was used for the TCRbeta library. MiXCR, applied by TCRdb to the PCR reads, yields one record per CDR3 protein. This table has under 450,000 distinct CDR3 sequences, roughly 15% appearing once. The sample here was PBMCs, mostly from graft donor cells, taken 360 days after TCRalphabeta/CD19-depleted stem cell transplant. The receptors derive from a boy in the first two years of life who had a stem cell transplant for Wiskott-Aldrich syndrome, so the T cells may come from the graft donor.

This clonotype has only a few counts. This chain links TRBV12-3 or TRBV12-4 with TRBJ2-7; 14 nucleotides agree with TRBD2. This CDR3 has 17 amino acids. The V segment lost 5 bases and the J segment 0 bases; nucleotides outside the gene matches: 6. The CDR3 protein is CASSPGLAGGLSYEQYF. The DNA for the CDR3 is TGTGCCAGCAGTCCTGGACTAGCGGGGGGCCTCTCCTACGAGCAGTACTTC.

The chain links TRBV25-1 to TRBJ1-6; D may be TRBD1 (6 bases). Trimming took off 7 bases at V and 10 bases at J, with 14 bases between the two ends. The CDR3 loop spans 13 amino acids. Germline-derived CDR1 and CDR2 are MGHDK and SYGVNS. The CDR3 DNA sequence: TGTGCCAGCACCCGGGGGGGCGCGTCACCCCTCCACTTT. This gives the protein CASTRGGASPLHF.

The V gene is TRBV20-1, the J gene TRBJ2-1; D is perhaps TRBD2 (6 bases). V lost 8 bases to trimming and J lost 5 bases, with 19 bases between them. Per the germline V gene, CDR1 is DFQATT and CDR2 is SNEGSKA (reference sequence). The CDR3 covers 14 residues. The CDR3 bases are TGCAGTCCCAGCCGGGACTCATCCGACAATGAGCAGTTCTTC. It yields the protein CSPSRDSSDNEQFF.

This clonotype was counted once. CDR3 in amino acids: CATSGGAQYF. The CDR3 nucleotides are TGTGCCACCAGTGGAGGGGCACAGTACTTC. The chain recombines TRBV24-1 with TRBJ2-7; TRBD1 or TRBD2 may be the D gene (5 bases each). Germline values: CDR1 KGHDR, CDR2 SFDVKD. There are 10 residues in the CDR3. Trimming removed 5 bases from V and 10 bases from J, with 8 bases in between.

This chain uses TRBV10-3 with TRBJ2-7; 11 bases line up with TRBD2. CDR1 and CDR2 from the germline V gene are ENHRY and SYGVKD. J lost 6 bases, V lost 3 bases, and 4 bases had no gene match. The CDR3 totals 14 residues. The CDR3 region has the DNA TGTGCCATCAGTGAAATAGCGGGAGGGGTCGAGCAGTACTTC. Translation gives CAISEIAGGVEQYF.

This clonotype occurred a few times. The chain recombines TRBV21-1 with TRBJ2-6; the table gives TRBD1 as D, unverified against the DNA. TRBV21-1 is a pseudogene. The CDR3 sequence is 18 residues long. The CDR3 is CASSKTGTDLFRANVLTF. DNA of the CDR3: TGTGCCAGCAGCAAAACCGGGACAGATTTATTTAGGGCCAACGTCCTGACTTTC.

The rearrangement links TRBV7-2 to TRBJ2-7, with TRBD2 matching over 10 bases. The CDR3 has 15 residues. Germline V gives CDR1 SGHTA, CDR2 FQGNSA. The V gene end was trimmed by 5 bases and the J gene end by 3 bases; junction bases not matched to a gene: 7. The CDR3 nucleotides are TGTGCCAGCAGCAACAGCGGGAGGGCGGTCTACGAGCAGTACTTC. This gives the protein CASSNSGRAVYEQYF.

This clonotype was counted between two and nine times. The chain couples TRBV19 to TRBJ1-2; D not certain. The germline V gene encodes CDR1 LNHDA and CDR2 SQIVND (reference sequence). The CDR3 covers 13 residues. Trimming removed 3 bases at V and 5 bases at J, with 10 bases between. As DNA, the CDR3 is TGTGCCAGTAGTATGCTCCGGGTTTATGGCTACACCTTC. Residues: CASSMLRVYGYTF.

There are a few counts of this clonotype. The chain uses TRBV25-1 and TRBJ2-5; 13 bases match TRBD2. J lost 4 bases, V lost 0 bases, and 8 bases had no gene match. The germline V gene has CDR1 MGHDK and CDR2 SYGVNS. This CDR3 is 18 amino acids long. In DNA, the CDR3 is TGTGCCAGCAGTGAATATATCGGGACTAGCGGGAACGGAGAGACCCAGTACTTC. This codes for CASSEYIGTSGNGETQYF.

This clonotype was recorded a few times. This chain connects TRBV7-9 to TRBJ2-1; possible D gene TRBD1, 6 bases. The CDR3 consists of 14 residues. The V gene's germline CDR1 is SEHNR and CDR2 FQNEAQ (reference sequence). Trimming took 7 bases from V and 1 from J, leaving 11 bases between them. CDR3 sequence reads: CASTRTESYNEQFF. The CDR3 coding sequence is TGTGCCAGCACCCGGACAGAATCCTACAATGAGCAGTTCTTC.

V is TRBV7-8 and J is TRBJ2-3; 11 bases fit TRBD2. J lost 8 bases, V lost 4 bases, and 14 bases had no gene match. Germline CDR1 is SGHVS and CDR2 is FQNEAQ. There are 17 residues in the CDR3. This CDR3 is CASSSPPGLAASGTQYF. For the CDR3, the DNA is TGTGCCAGCAGCTCGCCTCCGGGACTAGCGGCTTCGGGTACGCAGTATTTT.